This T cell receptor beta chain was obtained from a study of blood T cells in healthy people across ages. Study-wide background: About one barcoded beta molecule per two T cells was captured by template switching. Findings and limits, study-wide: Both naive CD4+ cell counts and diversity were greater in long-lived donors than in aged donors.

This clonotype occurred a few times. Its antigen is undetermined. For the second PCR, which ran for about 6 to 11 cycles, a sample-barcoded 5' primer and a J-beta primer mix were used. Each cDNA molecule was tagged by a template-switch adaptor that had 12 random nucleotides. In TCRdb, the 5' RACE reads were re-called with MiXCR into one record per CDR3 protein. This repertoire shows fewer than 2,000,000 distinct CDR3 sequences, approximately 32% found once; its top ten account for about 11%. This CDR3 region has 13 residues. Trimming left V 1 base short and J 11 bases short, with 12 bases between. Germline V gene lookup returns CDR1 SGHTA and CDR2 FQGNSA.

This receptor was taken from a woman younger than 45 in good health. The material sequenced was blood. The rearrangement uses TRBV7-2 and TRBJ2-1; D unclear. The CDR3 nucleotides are TGTGCCAGCAGCTTAGAATCTCCCCGGAAGCAGTTCTTC. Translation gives CASSLESPRKQFF.